These 22 T cell receptor beta chains originate from one sample sequenced in a study of cytomegalovirus exposure and HLA in healthy donors (dated by TCRdb to the late 2010s). Library generation was performed with the immunoSEQ multiplex PCR assay. For the multiplex PCR, a mixture combining 60 forward primers for TCR Vbeta segments and 13 reverse primers for TCR Jbeta segments was used. TCRdb provides this immuneACCESS table in a form limited to in-frame rearrangements. Some clones are lacking; in checked studies, under half of them reflect an unresolved V gene, and why the rest are absent is not known. The sample table shows about 120,000 clones, and 65% to 80% are seen once. Of the sample, roughly 2.5% is held by the ten largest clones. The sample taken for sequencing was PBMCs. The receptors were gathered from a woman between 35 and 50 years old in good health and CMV-seropositive.

This chain connects TRBV5-1 to TRBJ2-2, with 9 bases identical to TRBD2. Germline lookup yields CDR1 SGHRS and CDR2 YFSETQ. V dropped 5 bases and J dropped 4; count of bases not matched to a gene: 9. The CDR3 consists of 16 residues. The CDR3 sequence is CASSSIAGDGTGELFF. The CDR3 region has the DNA TGCGCCAGCAGTTCTATAGCGGGAGACGGCACCGGGGAGCTGTTTTTT.

The chain couples TRBV6-1 to TRBJ2-1; 7 nucleotides match TRBD1. The CDR3 totals 14 residues. V was clipped by 6 bases and J by 6 bases; unmatched bases: 8. Germline V lookup: CDR1 MNHNS, CDR2 SASEGT. Here the CDR3 DNA reads TGTGCCAGCAGCCCTACAGGGGTAGGCAATGAGCAGTTCTTC. Translating gives CASSPTGVGNEQFF.

V and J are TRBV2 and TRBJ1-1, with D tentatively TRBD1 (5 bases). From germline, CDR1 is SNHLY and CDR2 FYNNEI. Trimming pared 6 bases from V and 3 bases from J, leaving 14 bases between. This CDR3 has 14 residues. The CDR3 DNA reads TGTGCCAGCAGCGCCACTCAGGGATACACTGAAGCTTTCTTT. This encodes CASSATQGYTEAFF.

CDR3 sequence reads: CASSLLSRRVETQYF. The CDR3 DNA sequence: TGTGCCAGCAGTTTACTCTCCAGGAGGGTGGAGACCCAGTACTTC. This chain joins TRBV27 and TRBJ2-5; D is perhaps TRBD2 (6 bases). CDR3 length equals 15 residues. Germline-derived CDR1 and CDR2 are MNHEY and SMNVEV (reference sequence). V dropped 2 bases and J dropped 5 bases, with 15 bases sitting between them.

This sequence joins TRBV5-1 and TRBJ2-7; 9 bases fit TRBD2. The germline V gene has CDR1 SGHRS and CDR2 YFSETQ. V shed 4 bases, J shed 3 bases, and the junction held 5 bases outside the gene matches. This CDR3 contains 14 residues. CDR3 amino acids: CASSISGSGYEQYF. CDR3 DNA sequence: TGCGCCAGCAGCATTAGCGGGAGCGGCTACGAGCAGTACTTC.

CDR3 DNA: TGCGCCAGCAGCCAGGCTAGAGAAGGTCCGCGAGATACGCAGTATTTT. Residues: CASSQAREGPRDTQYF. The V call is TRBV4-3, the J call TRBJ2-3, with D hard to call. This CDR3 spans 16 amino acids. Trimming pared 3 bases from V and 5 bases from J, leaving 18 bases between. CDR1 and CDR2 (germline): LGHNA, YSLEER.

J is TRBJ2-7 and V is TRBV6-1, with D possibly matching TRBD2 (6 bases). Trimming shortened V by 2 bases and J by 6 bases, and 14 bases separated the two germline ends. The germline V gene encodes CDR1 MNHNS and CDR2 SASEGT. This CDR3 has 14 residues. CDR3 amino acids: CASSESGGVSEQYF. The CDR3 DNA is TGTGCCAGCAGTGAAAGTGGAGGGGTTTCCGAGCAGTACTTC.

This clone occurred once. The rearrangement links TRBV9 to TRBJ2-5; a weak D match, TRBD1 (5 bases). The germline V gene encodes CDR1 SGDLS and CDR2 YYNGEE. Between the trimmed V and J ends, which lost 3 bases and 0 bases, there was a span of 6 bases. The CDR3 contains 13 residues. The CDR3 nucleotides are TGTGCCAGCAGCGGGACAAACCAAGAGACCCAGTACTTC. It encodes CASSGTNQETQYF.

V and J are TRBV7-2 and TRBJ2-7; D perhaps matches TRBD2 (6 bases). Trimming pared 1 base from V and 7 bases from J, leaving 11 bases between. CDR1 and CDR2 (germline): SGHTA, FQGNSA. The CDR3 contains 13 residues. CDR3: CASSLGRDAEQYF. The CDR3 DNA reads as TGTGCCAGCAGCTTAGGGAGGGACGCTGAGCAGTACTTC.

V and J are TRBV29-1 and TRBJ2-5; 7 positions agree with TRBD2. The V gene end was trimmed by 6 bases and the J gene end by 5 bases; junction bases not matched to a gene: 12. CDR3 size: 14 residues. Per germline, CDR1 SQVTM and CDR2 ANQGSEA. The CDR3 nucleotides are TGCAGCGTGGGAACTAGCGTTGATTGGGAGACCCAGTACTTC. Amino acids: CSVGTSVDWETQYF.

V gene TRBV5-6 combines with J gene TRBJ2-3, with D perhaps matching TRBD1 (6 bases). Germline V CDR1 and CDR2: SGHDT, YYEEEE. V was trimmed by 4 bases and J by 1 base, leaving 10 bases between them. The CDR3 totals 14 residues. CDR3 coding DNA: TGTGCCAGCAGCACCAAGGGGGGCACAGATACGCAGTATTTT. Amino acids: CASSTKGGTDTQYF.

The chain employs TRBV7-3 and TRBJ1-2; 9 bases map to TRBD1. This CDR3 has 15 residues. V lost 5 bases to trimming and J lost 8 bases; unmatched junction nucleotides: 12. Looked up from germline, CDR1 is SGHTA and CDR2 is FQGTGA. As DNA, the CDR3 is TGTGCCAGCAGCCCAACCCCGGGACAGGGATTGGGCTACACCTTC. It is translated as CASSPTPGQGLGYTF.

The chain uses TRBV19 and TRBJ1-6; TRBD1 matches at 7 bases. Trimming at V came to 6 bases and at J to 5 bases, leaving 4 bases not matched to a gene. Germline V gene data show CDR1 as LNHDA and CDR2 as SQIVND (reference sequence). This CDR3 region has 14 residues. CDR3 amino acids: CASRSGQDNSPLHF. DNA for the CDR3: TGTGCCAGTAGATCTGGACAGGATAATTCACCCCTCCACTTT.

The gene calls are TRBV6-1 and TRBJ2-3; a possible D gene is TRBD2 (6 bases). The V gene lost 2 bases and the J gene lost 5 bases, with 17 bases spanning the gap. The V gene's germline CDR1 is MNHNS and CDR2 SASEGT. The CDR3 totals 16 residues. DNA of the CDR3: TGTGCCAGCAGTGAAACATTGGGCGGGACGGTAGATACGCAGTATTTT. Encoded protein: CASSETLGGTVDTQYF.

This clone appeared once. This chain connects TRBV5-4 to TRBJ2-1, with a weak D call TRBD1 (5 bases). CDR3 length: 15 amino acids. The V end lost 4 bases, the J end lost 0 bases, and 11 bases lay between the germline ends. Germline CDR1 reads SGHNT; CDR2 reads YYREEE (reference sequence). The CDR3 coding sequence is TGTGCCAGCAGCCCAGACAGAAGCTCCTACAATGAGCAGTTCTTC. Encoded protein: CASSPDRSSYNEQFF.

This clone was seen just once. The chain employs TRBV5-4 and TRBJ2-3; D may be TRBD2 (5 bases). Germline V lookup: CDR1 SGHNT, CDR2 YYREEE (reference sequence). Deletions cut 1 base from V and 0 bases from J, with 12 bases between. The CDR3 runs 16 residues. The CDR3 sequence is CASSLKAVGSTDTQYF. In nucleotides, the CDR3 is TGTGCCAGCAGCTTGAAAGCGGTGGGTAGCACAGATACGCAGTATTTT.

The rearrangement joins TRBV15 to TRBJ2-7; 8 nucleotides line up with TRBD1. CDR3 length: 15 residues. J gave up 0 bases and V 3 bases, and 4 bases lay outside the gene matches. Germline CDR1 LNHNV, CDR2 YYDKDF (reference sequence). CDR3: CATSRAGTGSYEQYF. The CDR3 DNA sequence: TGTGCCACCAGCAGGGCCGGGACAGGCTCCTACGAGCAGTACTTC.

The chain combines TRBV19 with TRBJ2-5, with D perhaps matching TRBD2 (6 bases). Per the germline V gene, CDR1 is LNHDA and CDR2 is SQIVND (reference sequence). Between the trimmed V and J ends, which lost 5 bases and 1 base, there was a span of 11 bases. The CDR3 loop spans 14 amino acids. The CDR3 DNA follows: TGTGCCAGTAGTCCTCGGGACTTCCAAGAGACCCAGTACTTC. Its translation is CASSPRDFQETQYF.

CDR3 loop: CSVRSVREIYF. The CDR3 nucleotides read TGCAGCGTTCGATCCGTGCGGGAGATTTATTTT. This rearrangement joins TRBV29-1 to TRBJ2-3; 7 bases match TRBD2. V trimming: 5 bases; J trimming: 15 bases; junction bases outside the gene matches: 11. There are 11 residues in the CDR3. The germline V gene encodes CDR1 SQVTM and CDR2 ANQGSEA.

The V gene is TRBV6-1, the J gene TRBJ2-5; tentative D call: TRBD1 (5 bases). Germline V gene sequence: CDR1 MNHNS, CDR2 SASEGT. Trimming shortened V by 6 bases and J by 5 bases, and 16 bases separated the two germline ends. The CDR3 is made up of 14 amino acids. CDR3 amino acids: CASRATVNRETQYF. The CDR3 coding sequence is TGTGCCAGCAGGGCGACAGTAAACAGGGAGACCCAGTACTTC.

This chain links TRBV4-1 with TRBJ1-2; possibly TRBD1 for D (5 bases). The germline V and J ends were trimmed by 3 bases and 4 bases, with 12 bases remaining between them. Germline V gives CDR1 MGHRA, CDR2 YSYEKL. The CDR3 covers 14 residues. As DNA, the CDR3 is TGCGCCAGCAGCCACGTGGACATCGCCTATGGCTACACCTTC. Its translation is CASSHVDIAYGYTF.

The chain recombines TRBV7-2 with TRBJ1-6, with a tentative D call TRBD1 (5 bases). V lost 5 bases, J lost 8 bases, and 13 bases lay in between. CDR1 is SGHTA and CDR2 is FQGNSA in the germline V gene. The CDR3 length is 14 residues. CDR3: CASSARGIYSPLHF. CDR3 nucleotide sequence: TGTGCCAGCAGCGCGCGGGGGATATATTCACCCCTCCACTTT. Supplemented by reference TRBV7-2 and TRBJ1-6, the full variable domain reads GAGVSQSPSNKVTEKGKDVELRCDPISGHTALYWYRQSLGQGLEFLIYFQGNSAPDKSGLPSDRFSAERTGGSVSTLTIQRTQQEDSAVYLCASSARGIYSPLHFGNGTRLTVT.